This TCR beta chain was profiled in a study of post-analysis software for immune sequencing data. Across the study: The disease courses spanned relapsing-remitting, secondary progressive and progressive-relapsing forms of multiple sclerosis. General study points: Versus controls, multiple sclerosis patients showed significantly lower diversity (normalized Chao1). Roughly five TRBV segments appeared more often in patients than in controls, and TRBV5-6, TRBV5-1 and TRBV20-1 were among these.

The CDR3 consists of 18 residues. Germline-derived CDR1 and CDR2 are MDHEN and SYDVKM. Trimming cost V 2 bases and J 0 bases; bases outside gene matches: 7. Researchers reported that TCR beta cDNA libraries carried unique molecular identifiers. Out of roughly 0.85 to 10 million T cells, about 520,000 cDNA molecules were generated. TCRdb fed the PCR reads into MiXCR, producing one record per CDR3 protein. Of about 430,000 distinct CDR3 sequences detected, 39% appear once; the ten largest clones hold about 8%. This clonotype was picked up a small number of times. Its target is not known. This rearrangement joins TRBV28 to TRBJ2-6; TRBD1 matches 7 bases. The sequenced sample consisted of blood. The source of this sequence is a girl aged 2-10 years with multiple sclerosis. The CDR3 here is CASSLVGQVVSGANVLTF. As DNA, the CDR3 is TGTGCCAGCAGTTTAGTCGGACAGGTGGTCTCTGGGGCCAACGTCCTGACTTTC. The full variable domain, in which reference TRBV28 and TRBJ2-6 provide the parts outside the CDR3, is DVKVTQSSRYLVKRTGEKVFLECVQDMDHENMFWYRQDPGLGLRLIYFSYDVKMKEKGDIPEGYSVSREKKERFSLILESASTNQTSMYLCASSLVGQVVSGANVLTFGAGSRLTVL.